This entry describes one TCR beta chain. These data originate in a study of TIL therapy for anti-PD-1-resistant metastatic lung cancer. The immunoSEQ assay was v3. This table comes from immunoSEQ multiplex PCR, and its TCRdb copy is limited to in-frame clones, with some not included. Here the sample spans about 19,000 clones, 75% to 80% being singletons. Sample time point: pre-treatment sample, taken before nivolumab and TIL therapy. The V end was cut by 5 bases, the J end by 9 bases, with 13 bases between. Germline-derived CDR1 and CDR2 are MNHEY and SVGEGT. The CDR3 has 12 amino acids. This specimen was blood, taken at baseline. The rearrangement joins TRBV6-2 or TRBV6-3 to TRBJ1-2; a weak D match, TRBD1 (6 bases). The TCR comes from a person aged 25 to 85 with non-small cell lung cancer. CDR3 loop: CASSIRQDRYTF. The CDR3 nucleotides read TGTGCCAGCAGTATAAGACAGGACCGCTACACCTTC.